This passage covers 8 T cell receptor beta chains from one sample sequenced in a study of blood T cell repertoires in COVID-19. Some clones are missing from TCRdb's copy, which holds only in-frame ones; the method was immunoSEQ multiplex PCR. The sample consists of around 290,000 clones, more than 75% of them appearing once. Material: peripheral blood. Receptors were obtained from a woman aged 50 to 65 who had recovered from COVID-19.

The rearrangement joins TRBV5-6 to TRBJ1-2; D is ambiguous. Germline V gene lookup returns CDR1 SGHDT and CDR2 YYEEEE. The ends were cut back, 4 bases at V and 6 bases at J, with 10 bases in the middle. There are 12 residues in the CDR3. The DNA for the CDR3 is TGTGCCAGCAGCCCTAGCGGGGATGGCTACACCTTC. Amino acids: CASSPSGDGYTF.

The genes are TRBV7-2 and TRBJ2-3, with D maybe TRBD1 (5 bases). Germline CDR1 is SGHTA and CDR2 is FQGNSA. The CDR3 consists of 16 residues. Trimming left V 1 base short and J 0 bases short, with 11 bases between. CDR3 region: CASSLGQHASTDTQYF. Written as DNA, the CDR3 is TGTGCCAGCAGCTTAGGACAGCACGCTAGCACAGATACGCAGTATTTT.

The chain uses TRBV4-1 and TRBJ2-3; D is possibly TRBD2 (5 bases). The germline V and J ends were trimmed by 0 bases and 4 bases, with 14 bases remaining between them. Per germline, CDR1 MGHRA and CDR2 YSYEKL. The CDR3 runs to 16 residues. The CDR3 is CASSQDSKGVADTQYF. In nucleotides, the CDR3 is TGCGCCAGCAGCCAAGATTCGAAGGGAGTCGCAGATACGCAGTATTTT.

This clone came up a few times. The rearrangement uses TRBV9 and TRBJ2-1; 7 bases are shared with TRBD1. Germline V gene lookup returns CDR1 SGDLS and CDR2 YYNGEE. CDR3 length: 16 amino acids. Trimming removed 2 bases from V and 4 bases from J; junction bases left unmatched: 9. In nucleotides, the CDR3 is TGTGCCAGCAGCGTGGGACAGCAACCTAGGTACAATGAGCAGTTCTTC. Amino acid sequence: CASSVGQQPRYNEQFF.

The V gene is TRBV5-4, the J gene TRBJ2-3; 9 nucleotides line up with TRBD2. Looked up from germline, CDR1 is SGHNT and CDR2 is YYREEE (reference sequence). Trimming cost V 0 bases and J 6 bases; bases outside gene matches: 8. The CDR3 is 16 amino acids. The CDR3 is CASSLAVAGVRDTQYF. CDR3 sequence (DNA): TGTGCCAGCAGCTTGGCGGTAGCGGGAGTACGTGATACGCAGTATTTT.

V gene TRBV5-1 combines with J gene TRBJ1-1, with D perhaps matching TRBD1 (5 bases). V shed 4 bases and J shed 1 base, with 11 bases lying between them. Germline values: CDR1 SGHRS, CDR2 YFSETQ. This CDR3 region has 14 residues. CDR3 bases: TGCGCCAGCAGCAAACGCGGGGGGAACACTGAAGCTTTCTTT. Amino acids: CASSKRGGNTEAFF.

The chain recombines TRBV3-1 (or the pseudogene TRBV3-2) with TRBJ2-7; TRBD2 matches at 7 bases. After removal of 2 bases from V and 2 bases from J, the junction contained 6 bases not matched to a gene. The CDR3 consists of 15 residues. Germline CDR1 is LGHDT and CDR2 is YNNKEL (reference sequence). The CDR3 spells CASSQRAGATYEQYF. The CDR3 nucleotides are TGTGCCAGCAGCCAACGGGCGGGAGCCACCTACGAGCAGTACTTC.

This clone was seen just once. The rearrangement uses TRBV3-1 (or the pseudogene TRBV3-2) and TRBJ2-1; D perhaps matches TRBD1 (6 bases). The CDR3 extends over 12 amino acids. Trimming removed 5 bases from V and 12 bases from J, with 14 bases in between. In germline, CDR1 is LGHDT, CDR2 YNNKEL (reference sequence). This chain's CDR3 is CASSDRTTGQFF. CDR3 nucleotide sequence: TGTGCCAGCAGCGACAGGACCACGGGGCAGTTCTTC.